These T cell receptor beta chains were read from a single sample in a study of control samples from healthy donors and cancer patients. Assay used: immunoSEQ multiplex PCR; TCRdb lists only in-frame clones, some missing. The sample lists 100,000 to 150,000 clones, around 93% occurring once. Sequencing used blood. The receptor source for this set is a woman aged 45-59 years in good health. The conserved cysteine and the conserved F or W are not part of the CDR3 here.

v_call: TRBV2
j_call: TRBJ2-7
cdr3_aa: ASSELGRRNYEQY

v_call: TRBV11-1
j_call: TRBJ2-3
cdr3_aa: ASSQLVGTQY

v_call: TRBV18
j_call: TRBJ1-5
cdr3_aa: ASSPQGVNNQPQH

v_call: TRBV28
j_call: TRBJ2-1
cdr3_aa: ASSSTGTVSNEQF

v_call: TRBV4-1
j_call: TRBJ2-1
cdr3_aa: ASSQLPRTSGEVGEQF

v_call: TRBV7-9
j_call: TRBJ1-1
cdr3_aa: ASSFQGNTEAF

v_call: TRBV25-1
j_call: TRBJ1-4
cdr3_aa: ASSRTGYNEKLF

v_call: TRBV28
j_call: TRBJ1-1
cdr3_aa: GCKGRTEAF

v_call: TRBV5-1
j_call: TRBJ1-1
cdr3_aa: ASSLLGQGATEAF

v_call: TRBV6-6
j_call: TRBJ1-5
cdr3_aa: ASSNRDRGGQPQH

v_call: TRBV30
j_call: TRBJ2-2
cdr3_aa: AWNPTRSGELF

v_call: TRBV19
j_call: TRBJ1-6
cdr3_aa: ASSKDRYNSPLH

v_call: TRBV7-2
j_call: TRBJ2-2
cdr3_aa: ASSSDTGELF

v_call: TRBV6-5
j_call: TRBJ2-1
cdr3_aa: ASSPDSYNEQF

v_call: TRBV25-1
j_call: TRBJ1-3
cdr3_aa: ASIPPGTTSGNTIY

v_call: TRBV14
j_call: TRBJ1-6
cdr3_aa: ASSQGGQGNSPLH

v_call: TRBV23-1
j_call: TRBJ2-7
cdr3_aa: ASSLRDSDSYEQY

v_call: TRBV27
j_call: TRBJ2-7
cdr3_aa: ASGGGLAVPSEQY

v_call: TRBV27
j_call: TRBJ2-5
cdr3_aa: ASSLSWALRETQY

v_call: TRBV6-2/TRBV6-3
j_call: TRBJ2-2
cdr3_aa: ASSYNLAGAWNTGELF

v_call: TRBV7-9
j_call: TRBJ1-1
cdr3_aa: ASSYVGTSNTEAF

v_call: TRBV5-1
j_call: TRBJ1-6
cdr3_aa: ASSLVGRIGGYGSPLH

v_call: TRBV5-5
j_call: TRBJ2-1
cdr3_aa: ASSRTGTEQF

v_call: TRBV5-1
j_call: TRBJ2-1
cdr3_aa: ASSFYSASYNEQF

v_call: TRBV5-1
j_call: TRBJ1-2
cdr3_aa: ASSLAGGHPYGYT

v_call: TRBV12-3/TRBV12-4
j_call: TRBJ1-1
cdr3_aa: ASSFGLNTEAF

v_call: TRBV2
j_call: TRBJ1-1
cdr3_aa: ASRTGSQNTEAF

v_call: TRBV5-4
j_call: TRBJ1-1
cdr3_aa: ASSQVDTEAF

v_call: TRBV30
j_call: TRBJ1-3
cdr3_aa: AWSSATGNTIY

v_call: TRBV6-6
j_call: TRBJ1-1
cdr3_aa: ASSYPRTVGTEAF

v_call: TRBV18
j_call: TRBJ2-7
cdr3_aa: ASSPGQGTGHEQY

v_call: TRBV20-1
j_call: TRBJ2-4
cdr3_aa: GGLAKNIQY

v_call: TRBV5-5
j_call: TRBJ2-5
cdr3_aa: ASSLVWWETQY

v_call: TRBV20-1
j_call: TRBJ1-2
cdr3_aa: SASQGSHGYT

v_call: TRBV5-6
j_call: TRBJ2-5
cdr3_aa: ASSLVPGGTGETQY

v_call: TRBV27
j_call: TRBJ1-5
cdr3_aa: ASSYISGQLSNQPQH

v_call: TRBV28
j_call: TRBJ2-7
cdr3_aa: ASSGPGGATYEQY

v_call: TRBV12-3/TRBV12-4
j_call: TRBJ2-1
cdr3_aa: ASSLGRNEQF

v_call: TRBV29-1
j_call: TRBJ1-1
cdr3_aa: SVVETGEAF

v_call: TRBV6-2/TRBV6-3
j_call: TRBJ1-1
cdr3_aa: ASSIYDRNTEAF

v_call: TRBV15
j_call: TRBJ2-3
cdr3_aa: ATSRGLAGTITDTQY